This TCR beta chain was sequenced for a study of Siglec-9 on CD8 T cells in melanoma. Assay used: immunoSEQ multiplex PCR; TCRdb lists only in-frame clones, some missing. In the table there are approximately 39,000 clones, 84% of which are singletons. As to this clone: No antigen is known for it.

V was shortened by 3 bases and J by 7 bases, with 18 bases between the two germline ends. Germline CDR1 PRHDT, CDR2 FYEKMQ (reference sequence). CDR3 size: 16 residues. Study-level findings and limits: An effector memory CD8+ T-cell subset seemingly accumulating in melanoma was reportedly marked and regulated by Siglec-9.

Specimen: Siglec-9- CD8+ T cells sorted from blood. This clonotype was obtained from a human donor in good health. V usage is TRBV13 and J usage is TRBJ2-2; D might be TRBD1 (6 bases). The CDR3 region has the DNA TGTGCCAGCAGCTTGTGGACAGAACGATTATACGGGGAGCTGTTTTTT. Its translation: CASSLWTERLYGELFF.